This TCR beta chain was identified in a study of identical twins. Healthy Caucasians made up all donors. Overall study findings and caveats: Shared out-of-frame alpha sequences (those common to twins) showed excess low generation probability.

The CDR3 runs 13 residues. Trimming removed 4 bases from V and 6 bases from J; junction bases left unmatched: 7. Per germline, CDR1 SQVTM and CDR2 ANQGSEA. This clonotype was observed a handful of times. What it recognizes is unknown. Each CDR3 protein is one row after TCRdb ran MiXCR on the 5' RACE reads. The sample consists of roughly 630,000 distinct CDR3 sequences, just over 7% of them appearing once. These records were also assigned to another study, of yellow fever vaccine responses in identical twins.

This clonotype originated in a woman aged 18-29 years in good health. The chain links TRBV29-1 to TRBJ2-3; 7 nucleotides align to TRBD2. The sequencing sample was made of PBMCs. The CDR3 protein is CSVAPRLADTQYF. The CDR3 coding sequence is TGCAGCGTTGCCCCACGACTAGCTGATACGCAGTATTTT.